Reported below is one T cell receptor (beta chain). This entry is derived from a study of T cell changes during pregnancy in multiple sclerosis. The protocol was immunoSEQ multiplex PCR, while the TCRdb copy is restricted to in-frame clones and leaves out a portion. The table includes 45,000 to 55,000 clones, around 90% detected once. V lost 0 bases to trimming and J lost 5 bases, with 9 bases between them. The CDR3 has 14 amino acids. Germline CDR1 SGHAT, CDR2 FQDESV (reference sequence). The input for sequencing was CD4+ T cells from peripheral blood mononuclear cells, taken after pregnancy. The gene calls are TRBV11-1 and TRBJ2-3; TRBD1 is a possible D gene (6 bases). This clonotype was obtained from a female donor in good health, enrolled as a control in a pregnancy study. The CDR3 sequence is CASSLAQGRDTQYF. CDR3 bases: TGTGCCAGCAGCTTAGCACAGGGACGAGATACGCAGTATTTT.